One and the same sample provided the 18 T cell receptor beta chains below, sequenced in a study of cytomegalovirus exposure and HLA in healthy donors. The PCR was carried out with 60 Vbeta primers and 13 Jbeta primers. The data were produced by immunoSEQ multiplex PCR, yet TCRdb's version contains in-frame clones alone and is incomplete. The table lists under 200,000 clones, 79% of them singletons. Source material: PBMCs. All receptors come from a woman between 40 and 55 years old in good health and CMV-seronegative.

This rearrangement joins TRBV11-2 to TRBJ2-1; TRBD1 matches at 9 bases. V shed 8 bases, J shed 8 bases, and the junction held 19 bases outside the gene matches. The CDR3 runs 17 residues. Per germline, CDR1 SGHAT and CDR2 FQNNGV. The CDR3 here is CASGITPAAGQGYEQFF. CDR3 coding DNA: TGTGCCAGCGGAATTACCCCGGCGGCGGGACAGGGTTATGAGCAGTTCTTC. Full variable domain (remainder filled in from reference TRBV11-2 and TRBJ2-1): EAGVAQSPRYKIIEKRQSVAFWCNPISGHATLYWYQQILGQGPKLLIQFQNNGVVDDSQLPKDRFSAERLKGVDSTLKIQPAKLEDSAVYLCASGITPAAGQGYEQFFGPGTRLTVL.

V usage is TRBV11-2 and J usage is TRBJ2-1, with 7 nucleotides matching TRBD2. With V trimmed by 1 base and J by 4 bases, 1 base remained unmatched. The CDR3 length is 14 residues. Per germline, CDR1 SGHAT and CDR2 FQNNGV. The CDR3 protein is CASSLGGRYNEQFF. As DNA, the CDR3 is TGTGCCAGCAGCTTAGGCGGGAGATACAATGAGCAGTTCTTC.

There are a few counts of this clone. The CDR3 region is CAISPGQGSYNEQFF. In DNA, the CDR3 is TGTGCCATCAGTCCAGGGCAGGGATCCTACAATGAGCAGTTCTTC. This chain connects TRBV10-3 to TRBJ2-1; maybe TRBD1 (5 bases). The CDR3 covers 15 residues. With 5 bases removed from V and 1 base from J, the gap between germline ends came to 12 bases. CDR1 ENHRY and CDR2 SYGVKD come from the germline V gene.

In its sample, this clone was seen a few times. V and J are TRBV7-9 and TRBJ2-5; perhaps TRBD2 as D (6 bases). Per the germline V gene, CDR1 is SEHNR and CDR2 is FQNEAQ (reference sequence). CDR3 size: 14 residues. V lost 7 bases and J lost 4, with 16 bases in between. The CDR3 region is CASNFGQGGETQYF. CDR3 coding DNA: TGTGCCAGCAACTTCGGGCAGGGAGGAGAGACCCAGTACTTC.

In nucleotides, the CDR3 is TGTGCCAGCAGTTCAACTTGGCGGGCCTACGAGCAGTACTTC. Translating gives CASSSTWRAYEQYF. The chain recombines TRBV7-2 with TRBJ2-7, with D perhaps matching TRBD2 (5 bases). The germline gives CDR1 SGHTA, CDR2 FQGNSA. Trimming removed 6 bases at V and 2 bases at J, with 14 bases between. CDR3 length: 14 residues.

This chain uses TRBV11-2 with TRBJ2-5; a possible D gene is TRBD1 (6 bases). The CDR3 is made up of 16 amino acids. Trimming cost V 5 bases and J 1 base, with 17 bases left between them. Germline V CDR1 and CDR2: SGHAT, FQNNGV. CDR3: CASSPSAGELQETQYF. CDR3 in DNA: TGTGCCAGCAGCCCGAGTGCAGGGGAACTCCAAGAGACCCAGTACTTC.

The chain recombines TRBV28 with TRBJ1-4; weak D call: TRBD1 (5 bases). The CDR3 sequence is 14 residues long. Trimming took 5 bases from V and 4 from J, leaving 11 bases between them. Germline values: CDR1 MDHEN, CDR2 SYDVKM. CDR3 in DNA: TGTGCCAGCAGTCCGGGGGGATATAATGAAAAACTGTTTTTT. It translates to CASSPGGYNEKLFF.

This clone came up many times. The chain combines TRBV5-6 with TRBJ1-2; possibly TRBD1 for D (6 bases). Germline values: CDR1 SGHDT, CDR2 YYEEEE. Trimming took off 3 bases at V and 6 bases at J, with 18 bases between the two ends. The CDR3 spans 15 residues. The CDR3: CASSSGRGASHGYTF. The CDR3 DNA reads as TGTGCCAGCAGCTCGGGGAGGGGGGCTAGCCATGGCTACACCTTC.

This chain uses TRBV30 with TRBJ1-2, with TRBD1 matching 7 bases. Germline V gene lookup returns CDR1 GTSNPN and CDR2 SVGIG (reference sequence). The CDR3 is 14 residues long. V lost 5 bases and J lost 4; bases outside the gene matches: 10. The CDR3 loop reads CAWYLQGMVYGYTF. The CDR3 nucleotides are TGTGCCTGGTATCTACAGGGGATGGTCTATGGCTACACCTTC.

The J gene is TRBJ2-3, the V gene TRBV5-1; 8 bases are a match to TRBD2. This CDR3 has 15 amino acids. The junction had 4 bases not matched to a gene; V was cut back by 2 bases and J by 2 bases. From germline, CDR1 is SGHRS and CDR2 YFSETQ. CDR3 coding DNA: TGCGCCAGCAGCTTTTTGGGACTAGACACAGATACGCAGTATTTT. Protein product: CASSFLGLDTDTQYF.

The rearrangement joins TRBV5-6 to TRBJ1-1; 9 bases agree with TRBD1. CDR3 length: 14 residues. Trimming at V came to 3 bases and at J to 6 bases, leaving 6 bases not matched to a gene. CDR1 is SGHDT and CDR2 is YYEEEE in the germline V gene. CDR3 DNA: TGTGCCAGCAGCTACAGGGGGCAGGTTGCTGAAGCTTTCTTT. Translation gives CASSYRGQVAEAFF.

V gene TRBV6-1 combines with J gene TRBJ1-1, with TRBD1 matching 9 bases. The ends lost 5 bases at V and 4 bases at J; junction bases unmatched: 5. Per the germline V gene, CDR1 is MNHNS and CDR2 is SASEGT. This CDR3 region has 14 residues. CDR3 sequence: CASSPRGQGTEAFF. As DNA, the CDR3 is TGTGCCAGCAGTCCCCGGGGACAGGGCACTGAAGCTTTCTTT.

The V and J genes are TRBV7-2 and TRBJ2-5, with D tentatively TRBD1 (6 bases). Germline CDR1 reads SGHTA; CDR2 reads FQGNSA. This CDR3 is 15 amino acids long. V was clipped by 1 base and J by 4 bases, with 13 bases between them. The CDR3 spells CASSLVGRGAETQYF. The DNA of the CDR3 is TGTGCCAGCAGCTTAGTCGGCAGGGGTGCAGAGACCCAGTACTTC. Variable domain in full (rest from reference TRBV7-2 and TRBJ2-5): GAGVSQSPSNKVTEKGKDVELRCDPISGHTALYWYRQSLGQGLEFLIYFQGNSAPDKSGLPSDRFSAERTGGSVSTLTIQRTQQEDSAVYLCASSLVGRGAETQYFGPGTRLLVL.

The chain employs TRBV5-6 and TRBJ1-1; 7 bases are shared with TRBD1. Germline CDR1 SGHDT, CDR2 YYEEEE. The J segment lost 0 bases and the V segment lost 2 bases, leaving 4 bases of the junction unmatched. The CDR3 is 15 amino acids. CDR3 in DNA: TGTGCCAGCAGCTTCGGGACAGCCTTGAACACTGAAGCTTTCTTT. Protein product: CASSFGTALNTEAFF.

The chain couples TRBV2 to TRBJ2-1, with D possibly being TRBD1 (6 bases). Looked up from germline, CDR1 is SNHLY and CDR2 is FYNNEI. V was clipped by 5 bases and J by 7 bases, with 15 bases between them. The CDR3 runs to 14 residues. The CDR3 bases are TGTGCCAGCAGTCTAGGGCCTACAGGGAATGAGCAGTTCTTC. As protein: CASSLGPTGNEQFF.

The rearrangement links TRBV18 to TRBJ1-1; D may be TRBD1 (6 bases). Germline V gene sequence: CDR1 KGHSH, CDR2 LQKENI. This CDR3 spans 16 amino acids. V gave up 3 bases and J gave up 0 bases, with 14 bases separating them. The CDR3 loop is CASSPFRGGLNTEAFF. The CDR3 DNA follows: TGTGCCAGCTCACCGTTTCGGGGGGGCCTGAACACTGAAGCTTTCTTT.

A single count supports this clone. The chain uses TRBV28 and TRBJ2-1, with D tentatively TRBD1 (5 bases). The ends were cut back, 5 bases at V and 7 bases at J, with 9 bases in the middle. Germline V gives CDR1 MDHEN, CDR2 SYDVKM. The CDR3 sequence is 12 residues long. Written as DNA, the CDR3 is TGTGCCAGCAGTCCCCCAGGGAATGAGCAGTTCTTC. Translation gives CASSPPGNEQFF.

The sample holds one count of this clone. V usage is TRBV6-1 and J usage is TRBJ1-6; weak D call: TRBD1 (6 bases). Germline CDR1 reads MNHNS; CDR2 reads SASEGT. Trimming removed 8 bases from V and 7 bases from J, with 12 bases in between. The CDR3 is made up of 13 amino acids. CDR3 DNA sequence: TGTGCCAGCTTGAGGCAGGGGAATTCACCCCTCCACTTT. Residues: CASLRQGNSPLHF.